This T cell receptor (beta chain) was obtained from a study of cytomegalovirus exposure and HLA in healthy donors. The primer mix had 60 Vbeta and 13 Jbeta primers. Study processing details: Later reanalysis found 60 million to 90 million unique TCR beta chains, around 10 million of them shared. Repertoires were generated with immunoSEQ multiplex PCR, while TCRdb's copy carries only in-frame clones and drops some. That table gives V, J and clone size, and the DNA gave D and trimming. Of more than 95,000 clones listed, around 63% are singletons. Trimming pared 4 bases from V and 2 bases from J, leaving 21 bases between. The CDR3 contains 19 residues. The V gene's germline CDR1 is MDHEN and CDR2 SYDVKM.

The chain carries TRBV28 and TRBJ2-6; D possibly corresponds to TRBD1 (5 bases). Sequencing was performed on PBMCs. The clonotype originates from a young man in good health and CMV-seronegative. In DNA, the CDR3 is TGTGCCAGCAGTTCGCCAATTCAGGGAATTAAAGCTGGGGCCAACGTCCTGACTTTC. This codes for CASSSPIQGIKAGANVLTF. The full variable domain, in which reference TRBV28 and TRBJ2-6 provide the parts outside the CDR3, is DVKVTQSSRYLVKRTGEKVFLECVQDMDHENMFWYRQDPGLGLRLIYFSYDVKMKEKGDIPEGYSVSREKKERFSLILESASTNQTSMYLCASSSPIQGIKAGANVLTFGAGSRLTVL.